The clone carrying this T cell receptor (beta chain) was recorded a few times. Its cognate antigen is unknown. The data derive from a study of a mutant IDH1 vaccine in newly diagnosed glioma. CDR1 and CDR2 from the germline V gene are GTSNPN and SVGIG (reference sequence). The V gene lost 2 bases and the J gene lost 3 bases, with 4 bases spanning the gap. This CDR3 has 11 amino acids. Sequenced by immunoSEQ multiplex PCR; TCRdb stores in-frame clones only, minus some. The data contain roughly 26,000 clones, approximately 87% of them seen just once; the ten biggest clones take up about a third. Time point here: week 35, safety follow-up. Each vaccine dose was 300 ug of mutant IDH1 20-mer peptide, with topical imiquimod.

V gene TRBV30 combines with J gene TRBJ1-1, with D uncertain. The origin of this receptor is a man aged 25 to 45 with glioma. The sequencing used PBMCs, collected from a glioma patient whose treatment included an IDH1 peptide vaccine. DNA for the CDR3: TGTGCCTGGAGTATGTACACTGAAGCTTTCTTT. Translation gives CAWSMYTEAFF.